These 15 T cell receptor beta chains were all obtained from the same sample, sequenced in a study of shared clonotypes between healthy human individuals. Produced via immunoSEQ multiplex PCR; TCRdb's table is partial and in-frame only. The sample records about 1.4 million clones, about 96% being singletons. The sequenced sample consisted of naive CD4+ T cells sorted from blood. Described subset: CD45RA+ positively selected. The receptors were gathered from a man aged 25-45 years in good health.

V is TRBV6-6 and J is TRBJ1-5; D remains ambiguous. Germline V gives CDR1 MNHNY, CDR2 SVGAGI (reference sequence). The CDR3 length is 15 residues. V lost 0 bases, J lost 7 bases, and 13 bases lay in between. The CDR3 is CASSYSSRAAQPQHF. DNA of the CDR3: TGTGCCAGCAGTTACTCGAGTAGGGCGGCGCAGCCCCAGCATTTT.

This rearrangement joins TRBV28 to TRBJ2-1; D is possibly TRBD1 (5 bases). The CDR3 totals 16 residues. V was cut by 6 bases and J by 7 bases, with 22 bases left in between. The germline V gene has CDR1 MDHEN and CDR2 SYDVKM. CDR3 in DNA: TGTGCCAGCAGACCACAGGATTCAGTAACACGGAATGAGCAGTTCTTC. It encodes CASRPQDSVTRNEQFF.

J is TRBJ1-4 and V is TRBV6-5; D is undetermined. The V end was cut by 6 bases, the J end by 5 bases, with 10 bases between. The CDR3 consists of 13 residues. Germline CDR1 reads MNHEY; CDR2 reads SVGAGI. The CDR3 loop reads CASSRSPNEKLFF. The DNA for the CDR3 is TGTGCCAGCAGCCGCTCGCCCAATGAAAAACTGTTTTTT.

The chain links TRBV28 to TRBJ1-4, with D perhaps matching TRBD1 (5 bases). V was trimmed by 2 bases and J by 8 bases, leaving 9 bases between them. CDR3 length equals 13 residues. Germline CDR1 reads MDHEN; CDR2 reads SYDVKM. The CDR3 nucleotides read TGTGCCAGCAGTTTAAGAGGGGACGAAAAACTGTTTTTT. Translating gives CASSLRGDEKLFF.

V and J are TRBV5-1 and TRBJ2-1; 9 nucleotides match TRBD1. Looked up from germline, CDR1 is SGHRS and CDR2 is YFSETQ. Trimming took 4 bases from V and 3 from J; bases not matched to a gene: 8. This CDR3 is built from 16 residues. CDR3 coding DNA: TGCGCCAGCAGCCGGGACAGGGAGCCTTTCTACAATGAGCAGTTCTTC. Its protein product is CASSRDREPFYNEQFF.

The count of this clone is one. The chain joins TRBV5-1 to TRBJ2-7; D call uncertain. The CDR3 has 13 residues. Germline V gene data show CDR1 as SGHRS and CDR2 as YFSETQ. V lost 5 bases and J 2 bases, leaving 11 bases between the germline ends. DNA of the CDR3: TGCGCCAGCAGTGAGATAGGGCCCTACGAGCAGTACTTC. This sequence encodes CASSEIGPYEQYF.

Here the CDR3 DNA reads TGTGCCTGCCGGTGGGGGGTCGGCGAAAAACTGTTTTTT. It specifies CACRWGVGEKLFF. The rearrangement joins TRBV5-5 to TRBJ1-4; D may be TRBD1 (5 bases). Germline lookup yields CDR1 SGHKS and CDR2 YYEKEE (reference sequence). Deletions cut 10 bases from V and 8 bases from J, with 18 bases between. This CDR3 contains 13 residues.

The table lists this clone with a count of one. V and J are TRBV5-1 and TRBJ2-1; possibly TRBD2 for D (5 bases). The CDR3 contains 14 residues. Germline CDR1 and CDR2: SGHRS and YFSETQ. Trimming pared 0 bases from V and 9 bases from J, leaving 13 bases between. This CDR3 is CASSLAGRDSEQFF. In DNA form, the CDR3 reads TGCGCCAGCAGCTTGGCCGGACGGGATAGTGAGCAGTTCTTC.

V usage is TRBV5-1 and J usage is TRBJ2-1, with 7 bases matching TRBD2. V shed 0 bases and J 6 bases; nucleotides not matched to a gene: 3. Germline V gives CDR1 SGHRS, CDR2 YFSETQ. The CDR3 loop spans 14 amino acids. CDR3 nucleotides: TGCGCCAGCAGCTTGGCCGGGACTATCAATGAGCAGTTCTTC. This gives the protein CASSLAGTINEQFF.

The chain couples TRBV11-2 to TRBJ2-6; possibly TRBD1 for D (6 bases). CDR1 and CDR2 from the germline V gene are SGHAT and FQNNGV. Trimming took 3 bases from V and 0 from J, leaving 9 bases between them. This CDR3 is built from 16 residues. The CDR3 coding sequence is TGTGCCAGCAGCTTCCTCAGGGGCTCTGGGGCCAACGTCCTGACTTTC. This codes for CASSFLRGSGANVLTF.

This chain connects TRBV9 to TRBJ2-1; maybe TRBD1 (5 bases). Germline CDR1 and CDR2: SGDLS and YYNGEE. Trimming removed 0 bases at V and 1 base at J, with 11 bases between. This CDR3 spans 16 amino acids. The CDR3 DNA reads TGTGCCAGCAGCGTAGAGGCAGGGTTATCCTACAATGAGCAGTTCTTC. Protein: CASSVEAGLSYNEQFF.

This rearrangement joins TRBV29-1 to TRBJ2-1, with D maybe TRBD2 (6 bases). This CDR3 is built from 17 residues. Between the trimmed V and J ends, which lost 3 bases and 0 bases, there was a span of 18 bases. In germline, CDR1 is SQVTM, CDR2 ANQGSEA. CDR3 nucleotide sequence: TGCAGCGTTGAGGCGGGAACCGTTAGGAGCTCCTACAATGAGCAGTTCTTC. Translation gives CSVEAGTVRSSYNEQFF.

V gene TRBV9 combines with J gene TRBJ1-1, with D possibly being TRBD1 (5 bases). This CDR3 region has 15 residues. Trimming removed 3 bases at V and 4 bases at J, with 16 bases between. Germline V gene data show CDR1 as SGDLS and CDR2 as YYNGEE. CDR3 DNA: TGTGCCAGCAGCGAATCCGGGGCCATGGGCACTGAAGCTTTCTTT. Protein product: CASSESGAMGTEAFF.

The chain recombines TRBV28 with TRBJ2-7; 7 positions match TRBD2. The V and J ends lost 6 bases and 3 bases, in that order; junction bases with no gene match: 11. Looked up from germline, CDR1 is MDHEN and CDR2 is SYDVKM. The CDR3 totals 15 residues. Here the CDR3 reads CASRPEGRGNYEQYF. The CDR3 DNA sequence: TGTGCCAGCAGACCCGAGGGGCGGGGGAACTACGAGCAGTACTTC.

The V gene is TRBV28, the J gene TRBJ2-2; no clear D. V gave up 3 bases and J gave up 6 bases, with 14 bases separating them. Germline V gene lookup returns CDR1 MDHEN and CDR2 SYDVKM. The CDR3 extends over 15 amino acids. In DNA form, the CDR3 reads TGTGCCAGCAGTTTGCCCATTTTTGGCGCCGGGGAGCTGTTTTTT. This sequence encodes CASSLPIFGAGELFF.